This note documents a single T cell receptor beta chain sequence. Its target is unknown. The sample comes from a study of shared clonotypes between healthy human individuals. The germline V gene encodes CDR1 SEHNR and CDR2 FQNEAQ (reference sequence). The CDR3 is 16 residues long. Trimming pared 1 base from V and 2 bases from J, leaving 12 bases between. The authors distributed each subset's genomic DNA evenly over several immunoSEQ plates. The data were produced by immunoSEQ multiplex PCR, yet TCRdb's version contains in-frame clones alone and is incomplete. The repertoire includes around 600,000 clones, approximately 95% of them detected once, and over 0.09% sits in the top ten. The naive CD8 population came from CD45RO-negative cells selected for CCR7, without terminally differentiated effector memory CD45RA+ cells. Regarding the study as a whole: Approximately 5.4% of naive CD4 clonotypes were common to a handful of donors.

This TCR derives from a woman between 25 and 40 years old in good health. Sequencing was done on a sample of naive CD8+ T cells sorted from blood. The rearrangement joins TRBV7-9 to TRBJ2-1, with D perhaps being TRBD1 or TRBD2 (5 bases each). The CDR3 region is CASSLEWRGAYNEQFF. CDR3 nucleotide sequence: TGTGCCAGCAGCTTAGAGTGGCGAGGGGCCTACAATGAGCAGTTCTTC.